Listed below are T cell receptor beta chains from one sample, sequenced in a study of shared clonotypes between healthy human individuals. TCRdb's copy holds only in-frame clones and misses some; the assay was immunoSEQ multiplex PCR. The sample carries around 1.1 million clones, approximately 80% recorded once. Source material: memory CD4+ T cells from PBMCs. The receptor source for this set is a man between 18 and 35 years old in good health. Some clones in this sample may be carry-over from other donors' samples. Both conserved end residues are part of each CDR3. The order of the fields is V gene, J gene, CDR3 protein.

>TRBV7-8|TRBJ1-5
CASSLGGGGGVEPQHF
>TRBV11-2|TRBJ1-3
CASSLEGGIGGNTIYF
>TRBV7-3|TRBJ1-2
CASSLTLSGDGYTF
>TRBV18|TRBJ2-7
CASSPPSYEQYF
>TRBV11-3|TRBJ2-2
CASSLGRLAQNTGELFF
>TRBV7-3|TRBJ2-3
CASSPDRAGTDTQYF
>TRBV6-1|TRBJ1-1
CASSEMGGGEAFF
>TRBV28|TRBJ2-3
CASSQPGDTQYF
>TRBV27|TRBJ1-2
CASSLGGAGYGYTF
>TRBV20-1|TRBJ2-3
CSATPRDTQYF
>TRBV27|TRBJ2-7
CASRNRGDKAYEQYF
>TRBV10-3|TRBJ2-7
CAISESLAGGEQYF
>TRBV7-3|TRBJ2-7
CASSLNLAGAAEQYF
>TRBV5-8|TRBJ1-2
CASSSRGGYTF
>TRBV6-5|TRBJ1-5
CASSKSRGDQPQHF
>TRBV30|TRBJ1-5
CAWSVGGGDQPQHF
>TRBV18|TRBJ2-7
CASSGTSTYEQYF
>TRBV7-2|TRBJ1-1
CASSTGVLRWNTEAFF
>TRBV2|TRBJ2-3
CASSREDHTDTQYF
>TRBV15|TRBJ2-7
CATSRDTSWSSYEQYF
>TRBV4-2|TRBJ2-2
CASSQGVGGFVTGELFF
>TRBV4-3|TRBJ2-3
CASSHRTGNTDTQYF
>TRBV29-1|TRBJ2-7
CSDDRDSQAYEQYF
>TRBV28|TRBJ1-1
CASWGRGRNTEAFF
>TRBV4-1|TRBJ2-1
CASSQGLGRNNEQFF
>TRBV11-2|TRBJ2-7
CASSLGLALYEQYF
>TRBV6-5|TRBJ1-1
CASSYSGGVGTEAFF
>TRBV5-1|TRBJ1-4
CASSRSGGAGEKLFF
>TRBV27|TRBJ2-4
CASSDVGGWDIQYF
>TRBV7-9|TRBJ1-3
CASSRTGGAGNTIYF
>TRBV5-6|TRBJ1-2
CASSLDQGLDGYTF
>TRBV28|TRBJ1-2
CASKRDGTNYGYTF
>TRBV4-1|TRBJ2-3
CASSTGDSTDTQYF
>TRBV9|TRBJ2-1
CASSVAPLAGGLNEQFF
>TRBV5-6|TRBJ1-1
CASSLGPAMNTEAFF
>TRBV5-1|TRBJ2-5
CASSTYWTGKETQYF